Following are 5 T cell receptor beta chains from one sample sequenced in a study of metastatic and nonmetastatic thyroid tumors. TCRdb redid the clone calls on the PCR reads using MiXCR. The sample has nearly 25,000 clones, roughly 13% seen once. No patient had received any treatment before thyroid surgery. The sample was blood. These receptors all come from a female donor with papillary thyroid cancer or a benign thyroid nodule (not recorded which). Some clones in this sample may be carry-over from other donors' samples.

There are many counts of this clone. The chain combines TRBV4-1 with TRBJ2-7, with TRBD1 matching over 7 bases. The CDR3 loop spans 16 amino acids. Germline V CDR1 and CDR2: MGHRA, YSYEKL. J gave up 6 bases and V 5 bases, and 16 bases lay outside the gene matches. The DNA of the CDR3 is TGCGCCAGCAGCAACCAACTACGACAGGGAAGGGGCGAGCAGTACTTC. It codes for CASSNQLRQGRGEQYF.

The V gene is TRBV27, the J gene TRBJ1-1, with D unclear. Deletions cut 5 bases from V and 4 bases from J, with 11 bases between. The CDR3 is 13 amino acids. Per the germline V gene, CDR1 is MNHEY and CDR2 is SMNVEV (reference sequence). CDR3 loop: CASSRWTTTEAFF. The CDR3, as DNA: TGTGCCAGCAGTCGGTGGACTACCACTGAAGCTTTCTTT.

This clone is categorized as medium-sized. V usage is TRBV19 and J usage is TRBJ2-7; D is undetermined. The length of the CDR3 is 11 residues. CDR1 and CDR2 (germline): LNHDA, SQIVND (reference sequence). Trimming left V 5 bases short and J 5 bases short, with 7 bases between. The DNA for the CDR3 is TGTGCCAGTAGTGGGCCAAACGAGCAGTACTTC. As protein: CASSGPNEQYF.

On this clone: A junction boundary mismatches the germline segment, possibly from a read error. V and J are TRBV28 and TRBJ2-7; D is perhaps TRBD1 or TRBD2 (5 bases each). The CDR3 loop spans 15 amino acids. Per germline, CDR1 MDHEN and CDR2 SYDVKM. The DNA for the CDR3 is TGTGCCAGCAGCGGATTGTGGGGGAATTCCTACGATCAGTACTTC. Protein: CASSGLWGNSYDQYF.

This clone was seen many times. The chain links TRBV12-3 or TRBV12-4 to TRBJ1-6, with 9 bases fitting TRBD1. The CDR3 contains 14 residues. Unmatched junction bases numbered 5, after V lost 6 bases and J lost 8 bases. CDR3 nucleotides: TGTGCCAGCAGCTGGGACAGGGTAGATTCACCCCTCCACTTT. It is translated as CASSWDRVDSPLHF.